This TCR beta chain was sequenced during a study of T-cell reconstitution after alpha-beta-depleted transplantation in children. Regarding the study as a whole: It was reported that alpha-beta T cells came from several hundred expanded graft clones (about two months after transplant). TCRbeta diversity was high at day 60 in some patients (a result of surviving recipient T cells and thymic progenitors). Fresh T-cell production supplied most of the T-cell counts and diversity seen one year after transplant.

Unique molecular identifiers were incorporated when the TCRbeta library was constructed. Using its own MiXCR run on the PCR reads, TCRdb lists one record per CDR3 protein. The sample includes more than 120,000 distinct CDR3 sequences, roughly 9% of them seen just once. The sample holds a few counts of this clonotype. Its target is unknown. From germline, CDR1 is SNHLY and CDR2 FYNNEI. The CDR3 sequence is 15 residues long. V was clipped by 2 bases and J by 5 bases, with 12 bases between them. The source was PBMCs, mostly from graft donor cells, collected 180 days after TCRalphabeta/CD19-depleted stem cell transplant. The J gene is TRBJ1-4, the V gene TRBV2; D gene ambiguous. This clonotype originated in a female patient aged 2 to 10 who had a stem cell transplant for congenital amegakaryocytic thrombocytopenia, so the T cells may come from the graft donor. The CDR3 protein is CASSESLSTNEKLFF. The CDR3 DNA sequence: TGTGCCAGCAGTGAATCTTTGAGTACCAATGAAAAACTGTTTTTT.